A selection of T cell receptor beta chains follows, all from one sample in a study of beta chain features in type 1 diabetes. Some clones are missing from TCRdb's copy, which holds only in-frame ones; the method was immunoSEQ multiplex PCR. The repertoire has roughly 370,000 clones, approximately 13% of them found once; the top ten carry under 0.04%. Source material: naive CD4+ T cells from blood. The source of these receptors is a man aged 30 to 39 in good health. CDR3s include the opening cysteine and the closing phenylalanine or tryptophan.

TRBJ2-3	TRBV4-3	CASSPGTVKTDTQYF
TRBJ2-1	TRBV4-1	CASSQVQGSVDEQFF
TRBJ2-5	TRBV9	CASSVGLAGVEETQYF
TRBJ2-1	TRBV7-2	CASSSGQGTAEQFF
TRBJ2-1	TRBV14	CASSHFTFRGASSYNEQFF
TRBJ1-3	TRBV5-1	CASREGATGNTIYF
TRBJ2-2	TRBV5-1	CASSLQAENTGELFF
TRBJ2-7	TRBV11-3	CASSLGSHYEQYF
TRBJ2-3	TRBV11-2	CASSLIGGVTDTQYF
TRBJ1-2	TRBV4-1	CASRPDPGLRYGYTF
TRBJ2-5	TRBV5-1	CASSSLLASETQYF
TRBJ2-5	TRBV29-1	CSALREGETQYF
TRBJ1-4	TRBV2	CASKGEKLFF
TRBJ2-1	TRBV29-1	CSVETGAGLSYNEQFF
TRBJ1-1	TRBV29-1	CSAQNTEAFF
TRBJ2-1	TRBV7-3	CASSSSGRKGNEQFF
TRBJ2-2	TRBV15	CATSRERTRFTGELFF
TRBJ2-2	TRBV9	CASSPQGVSPGELFF
TRBJ2-3	TRBV6-5	CASSLLAGMQYF
TRBJ2-2	TRBV29-1	CSVGLAGGANTGELFF
TRBJ2-1	TRBV6-5	CATTRRGRTVPEQFF
TRBJ1-6	TRBV9	CASSVSGVANSPLHF
TRBJ2-3	TRBV6-4	CASSEGAGGDTDTQYF
TRBJ2-4	TRBV2	CASSAISLTGEAKNIQYF
TRBJ2-7	TRBV6-5	CASGQTGTAYEQYF